This T cell receptor beta chain was sequenced for a study of T and B cells in COVID-19 patients. Study in general: Comorbidities linked to unfavorable COVID-19 outcome were present in about 90% of the 20 active-infection patients.

TRB rearrangements were amplified by multiplex PCR with BIOMED2 TRB-A/B primers. TCRdb fed the multiplex PCR reads into MiXCR, producing one record per CDR3 protein. The data show some 1,400 distinct CDR3 sequences, with around a quarter seen just once and about a quarter held by the top ten. CDR3 length: 15 amino acids. The V end was cut by 0 bases, the J end by 6 bases, with 12 bases between. Looked up from germline, CDR1 is SGHRS and CDR2 is YFSETQ. TRB was amplified from around 230-520 ng of blood genomic DNA. The V gene is TRBV5-1, the J gene TRBJ2-2; a possible D gene is TRBD2 (6 bases). Material for sequencing was blood. This clonotype was obtained from a human donor with active COVID-19. DNA of the CDR3: TGCGCCAGCAGCTTGGTACCGGGGGAGTCCGGGGAGCTGTTTTTT. Protein product: CASSLVPGESGELFF.